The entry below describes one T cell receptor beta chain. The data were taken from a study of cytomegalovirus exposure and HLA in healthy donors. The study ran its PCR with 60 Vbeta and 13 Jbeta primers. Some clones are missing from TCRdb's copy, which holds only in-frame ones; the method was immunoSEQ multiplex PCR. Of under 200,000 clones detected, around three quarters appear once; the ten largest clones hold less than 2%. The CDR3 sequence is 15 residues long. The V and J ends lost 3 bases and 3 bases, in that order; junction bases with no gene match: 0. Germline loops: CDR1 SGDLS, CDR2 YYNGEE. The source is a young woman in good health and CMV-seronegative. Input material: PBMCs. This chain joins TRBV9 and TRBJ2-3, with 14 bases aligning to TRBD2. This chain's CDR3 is CASSGLAGGTDTQYF. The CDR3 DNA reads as TGTGCCAGCAGCGGACTAGCGGGGGGGACAGATACGCAGTATTTT.